A selection of T cell receptor beta chains follows, all from one sample in a study of regulatory T cells in long-lasting Graves disease. TCRdb called the multiplex PCR reads again in MiXCR, with one record for every CDR3 protein. Among 400,000 or so distinct CDR3 sequences listed, around 24% were seen once. This specimen was peripheral blood mononuclear cells (PBMCs), taken when the disease was refractory, from a patient treated with antithyroid drugs. Receptors originate from a female donor with Graves disease. Each CDR3 is given without its conserved first and last residue. The order of the fields is J gene, V gene, CDR3 protein.

J: TRBJ2-7
V: TRBV20-1
CDR3: SARASGRTYEQY

J: TRBJ2-7
V: TRBV5-1
CDR3: ASSSKSGTSGSYYEQY

J: TRBJ1-2
V: TRBV28
CDR3: ASSHRGVLDYGYT

J: TRBJ2-2
V: TRBV30
CDR3: AWSVLGGSTGELF

J: TRBJ1-1
V: TRBV28
CDR3: ASSPLTGRRAAF

J: TRBJ2-7
V: TRBV11-2
CDR3: ACSLELSLQEPYEQY

J: TRBJ2-5
V: TRBV6-5
CDR3: ASSYSSGRARETQY

J: TRBJ1-1
V: TRBV11-2
CDR3: ASSPWGGLGTF

J: TRBJ2-2
V: TRBV25-1
CDR3: ASSLGTGFTGELF

J: TRBJ1-5
V: TRBV30
CDR3: AWSVLTNQPQH

J: TRBJ2-1
V: TRBV12-3/TRBV12-4
CDR3: ASRARQGAVNEQF

J: TRBJ2-6
V: TRBV10-3
CDR3: AIRVGQGANVLT

J: TRBJ1-1
V: TRBV15
CDR3: ATSRLRQGNLLNTEAF

J: TRBJ2-2
V: TRBV5-1
CDR3: ASSLGAGPNTGELF

J: TRBJ2-2
V: TRBV6-5
CDR3: ASSFPSGQGNTGELF

J: TRBJ1-5
V: TRBV5-8
CDR3: ASSSDTGRPQH

J: TRBJ2-5
V: TRBV7-9
CDR3: AGEVSYQETQY

J: TRBJ1-2
V: TRBV4-3
CDR3: ASSQDGDLNYGYT

J: TRBJ2-4
V: TRBV20-1
CDR3: SARGMAKNIQY

J: TRBJ2-7
V: TRBV7-8
CDR3: ASSSKSSASSYEQY

J: TRBJ1-1
V: TRBV30
CDR3: AWSPTGGTEAF

J: TRBJ2-7
V: TRBV12-3/TRBV12-4
CDR3: ASSFLGQTYEQY

J: TRBJ2-2
V: TRBV28
CDR3: ASRGQGDTGELF

J: TRBJ2-5
V: TRBV2
CDR3: ASRLGQHQY

J: TRBJ1-2
V: TRBV7-9
CDR3: ASSSRSGTGPPYGYT

J: TRBJ1-1
V: TRBV6-1
CDR3: ASSLLPDRVMNTEAF

J: TRBJ1-1
V: TRBV7-8
CDR3: ASSYLGSRSTEAF

J: TRBJ1-5
V: TRBV10-1
CDR3: ASRERFSNQPQH

J: TRBJ1-2
V: TRBV3-1
CDR3: VSSPSGSGYT

J: TRBJ2-7
V: TRBV10-3
CDR3: AISESEGSYEQY

J: TRBJ1-2
V: TRBV18
CDR3: ASSSDRGLYGYT

J: TRBJ2-7
V: TRBV6-5
CDR3: ASSSGLAGVLY

J: TRBJ1-5
V: TRBV19
CDR3: ASSNLDRGLNQPQH

J: TRBJ1-1
V: TRBV19
CDR3: ASSSRTEAF

J: TRBJ1-1
V: TRBV2
CDR3: ASSDRSGANTEAF

J: TRBJ2-7
V: TRBV28
CDR3: ASTPGGQDGHEQY

J: TRBJ1-5
V: TRBV28
CDR3: ASSLSGGEPVNQPQH

J: TRBJ2-2
V: TRBV12-3/TRBV12-4
CDR3: ASTKTWSGGDNGELF

J: TRBJ2-5
V: TRBV12-3/TRBV12-4
CDR3: ASSPRVGSLETQY

J: TRBJ2-7
V: TRBV20-1
CDR3: SARVSSGSSYEQY

J: TRBJ2-7
V: TRBV20-1
CDR3: SALSGGSSYEQY

J: TRBJ2-1
V: TRBV2
CDR3: ASSEASGISRF

J: TRBJ1-2
V: TRBV28
CDR3: ASSHGTGNYGYT

J: TRBJ1-5
V: TRBV25-1
CDR3: ASSEYEDGQPQH

J: TRBJ2-7
V: TRBV12-3/TRBV12-4
CDR3: ASSFVLNEDEQY

J: TRBJ2-2
V: TRBV12-3/TRBV12-4
CDR3: ASRPGQGYTGELF

J: TRBJ1-1
V: TRBV19
CDR3: ASSPTLYTEAF

J: TRBJ2-5
V: TRBV6-1
CDR3: ASRQRGPQETQY

J: TRBJ1-1
V: TRBV5-1
CDR3: ASSARGSINTEAF